This is a list of T cell receptor beta chains from one sample in a study of T cell responses to AZD1222 COVID-19 vaccine. Some clones are missing from TCRdb's copy, which holds only in-frame ones; the method was immunoSEQ multiplex PCR. The sample has about 150,000 clones; less than 95% are singletons. Sequences were derived from peripheral blood, sampled on day 0 of AZD1222 vaccination. These receptors came from an adult in good health. Each CDR3 is given with its conserved first and last residue. A D gene is named only where the DNA matches it firmly. A clone size is listed for some rows: how often the clone was seen (once, few, many), or a class if it is expanded.

d_gene	abundance	v_gene	j_gene	CDR3nt	CDR3aa
.	.	TRBV19	TRBJ2-7	TGTGCCAGTAGTATAGAGGGGCTCGGGGTTTACGAGCAGTACTTC	CASSIEGLGVYEQYF
.	.	TRBV21-1	TRBJ1-3	TGTGCCAGCAGCACGTTTCTGGGAAACACCATATATTTT	CASSTFLGNTIYF
TRBD1	.	TRBV6-5	TRBJ2-1	TGTGCCAGCAACTCAAGACAGGGGAGCTTCAATGAGCAGTTCTTC	CASNSRQGSFNEQFF
TRBD1	.	TRBV5-1	TRBJ2-3	TGCGCCAGCAGCTTGGGACAGGGGTGGGGCACAGATACGCAGTATTTT	CASSLGQGWGTDTQYF
TRBD2	.	TRBV7-3	TRBJ2-1	TGTGCCAGCAGCCCCCAGGGAGGCGGACTAGCGGGGGCCGTCTCCTACAATGAGCAGTTCTTC	CASSPQGGGLAGAVSYNEQFF
TRBD1	.	TRBV10-1	TRBJ1-2	TGCGCCAGCAGTGAGCTTGGACAGGGGGGAAAATTAGGCTACACCTTC	CASSELGQGGKLGYTF
TRBD2	.	TRBV27	TRBJ2-7	TGTGCCAGCAGTTTCAGCGGGGGGGCAACGAGCGAGCAGTACTTC	CASSFSGGATSEQYF
.	.	TRBV3-1/TRBV3-2	TRBJ2-5	TGTGCCAGCAGCCAAGTTGGACAGTTAGAGACCCAGTACTTC	CASSQVGQLETQYF
.	.	TRBV6-4	TRBJ1-5	TGTGCCAGCAGTATCGAGGGGAATCAGCCCCAGCATTTT	CASSIEGNQPQHF
.	.	TRBV14	TRBJ2-7	TGTGCCAGCAGTATCTCGTACAGGAGTAGCTCCTACGAGCAGTACTTC	CASSISYRSSSYEQYF
TRBD1	.	TRBV6-5	TRBJ1-2	TGTGCCAGCACGACGACAGGGTGGGACGGCTACACCTTC	CASTTTGWDGYTF
.	.	TRBV15	TRBJ1-2	TGTGCCACCAGCAGAGAGGAGGGGGATGGCTACACCTTC	CATSREEGDGYTF
TRBD1	.	TRBV2	TRBJ1-2	TGTGCCAGCAGGGCATCACTCGGACAGGGGGCCTATGGCTACACCTTC	CASRASLGQGAYGYTF
.	.	TRBV7-3	TRBJ2-5	TGTGCCAGCAGCCAAACAGGGAACCAAGAGACCCAGTACTTC	CASSQTGNQETQYF
.	few	TRBV27	TRBJ1-6	TGTGCCAGCAGTTTAACACGCCTAAGCTCCTATAATTCACCCCTCCACTTT	CASSLTRLSSYNSPLHF
.	.	TRBV28	TRBJ1-3	TGTGCCAGCAGTTTTGCAGGGTTTAGGTTTGGAAACACCATATATTTT	CASSFAGFRFGNTIYF
TRBD2	.	TRBV27	TRBJ2-1	TGTGCCAGCAGTACCTATAGCGGGGGGGCCGCTAGTGAGCAGTTCTTC	CASSTYSGGAASEQFF
TRBD1	.	TRBV6-1	TRBJ2-7	TGTGCCAGCAGTGAAGGGGGGACAGGGGGCAGCTACGAGCAGTACTTC	CASSEGGTGGSYEQYF
TRBD1	.	TRBV6-1	TRBJ1-4	TGTGCCAGCAGTGACGGGGAATCTGGGGACAGGTTTAATGAAAAACTGTTTTTT	CASSDGESGDRFNEKLFF
TRBD1	.	TRBV7-2	TRBJ1-6	TGTGCCAGCAGCCTACAAAAGGGGACAGTTGGGGGTTCACCCCTCCACTTT	CASSLQKGTVGGSPLHF
.	.	TRBV7-3	TRBJ1-2	TGTGCCAGCAGCTTAACGAACGGGGGCTATGGCTACACCTTC	CASSLTNGGYGYTF
.	.	TRBV18	TRBJ1-1	TGTGCCAGCTCACCAAGCAGGGGAGGTGCGGAAGCTTTCTTT	CASSPSRGGAEAFF